This TCR beta chain was recovered during a study of cytomegalovirus exposure and HLA in healthy donors. Overall study results and limits: The study put under 200 TCR beta chains on its list as cytomegalovirus-associated.

For this clone: Antigen: not known.

Generated by immunoSEQ multiplex PCR, the TCRdb table keeps only in-frame clones and is missing some. The table records under 85,000 clones, nearly 95% of them present only once. The origin of this receptor is a woman under 30 in good health and CMV-seronegative. Sequencing was carried out using PBMCs.

The CDR3 spells CASSLGRDEQFF. The CDR3 nucleotides are TGTGCCAGCAGCTTAGGCAGGGATGAGCAGTTCTTC. The chain uses TRBV7-6 and TRBJ2-1; perhaps TRBD1 as D (5 bases). V lost 1 base and J 8 bases, leaving 6 bases between the germline ends. CDR1 is SGHVS, CDR2 FNYEAQ, per germline. The CDR3 sequence is 12 residues long.